This T cell receptor beta chain was documented in a study of radiotherapy plus CTLA-4 blockade in lung cancer. The wider study: 15% to 20% of enrolled patients responded objectively, and approximately 30% had disease control. The study's findings and limits: After treatment with radiotherapy plus ipilimumab, TCR clones that came from the tumor expanded in blood.

With respect to this clone: Its antigen is as yet unknown.

This CDR3 spans 13 amino acids. The germline V and J ends were trimmed by 2 bases and 1 base, with 7 bases remaining between them. CDR1 is SQVTM, CDR2 ANQGSEA, per germline. The data were produced by immunoSEQ multiplex PCR, yet TCRdb's version contains in-frame clones alone and is incomplete. Of about 120,000 clones in the sample, roughly 80% were seen once. Enrolled patients, whose metastatic non-small-cell lung cancer was chemo-refractory, received focal radiation plus CTLA-4 blockade with ipilimumab. This clonotype originated in a human donor with non-small cell lung cancer that progressed on radiotherapy plus ipilimumab. Some clones in this sample may be carry-over from other donors' samples. The V call is TRBV29-1, the J call TRBJ2-3; D remains unclear. Source: peripheral blood, taken from a patient treated with radiotherapy plus ipilimumab. The CDR3 nucleotides read TGCAGCGTTGAATTGCAGGGCACAGATACGCAGTATTTT. It codes for CSVELQGTDTQYF.